The present entry profiles one TCR beta chain with its context. The sample originates from a study of blood T cell repertoires in COVID-19. About the study: Researchers got acute and convalescent COVID-19 samples from the United States, Italy and Spain. The cDNA or gDNA used as material had been derived from T cells, B-cell-depleted T cells, or PBMCs.

Profiled with immunoSEQ multiplex PCR; TCRdb holds only in-frame clones, not every one. The repertoire consists of around 83,000 clones, with around nine tenths occurring once and the leading ten covering 8%. This sequence was found in a man older than 75 with active or convalescent COVID-19. Sequenced: peripheral blood.

This CDR3 reads CASRGQGELKAFF. The CDR3 DNA follows: TGTGCCAGCAGGGGACAGGGAGAACTGAAAGCTTTCTTT. The chain links TRBV11-2 to TRBJ1-1; the match to TRBD1 covers 9 bases. The CDR3 consists of 13 residues. In germline, CDR1 is SGHAT, CDR2 FQNNGV. J lost 9 bases, V lost 6 bases, and 8 bases had no gene match.